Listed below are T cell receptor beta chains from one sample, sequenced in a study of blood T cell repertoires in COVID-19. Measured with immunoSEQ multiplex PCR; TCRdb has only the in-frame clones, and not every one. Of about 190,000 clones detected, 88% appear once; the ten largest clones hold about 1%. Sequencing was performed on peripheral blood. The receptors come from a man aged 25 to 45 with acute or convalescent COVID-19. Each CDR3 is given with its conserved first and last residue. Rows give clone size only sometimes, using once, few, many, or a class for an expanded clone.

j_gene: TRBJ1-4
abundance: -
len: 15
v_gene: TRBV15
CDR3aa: CATSRDRGAYEKLFF

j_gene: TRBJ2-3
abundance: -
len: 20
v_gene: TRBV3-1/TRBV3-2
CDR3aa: CASSHPRAGTSGPRVNTQYF

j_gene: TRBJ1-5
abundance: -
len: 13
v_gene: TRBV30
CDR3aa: CAWSTQGSQPQHF

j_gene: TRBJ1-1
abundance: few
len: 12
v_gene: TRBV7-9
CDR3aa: CASSSFHTEAFF

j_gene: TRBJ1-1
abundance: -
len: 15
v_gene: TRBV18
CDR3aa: CASSPRRGGYTEAFF

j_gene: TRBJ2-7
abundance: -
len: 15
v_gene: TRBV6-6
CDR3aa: CASSEDSPSSYEQYF

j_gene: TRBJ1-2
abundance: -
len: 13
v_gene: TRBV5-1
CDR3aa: CASSPESYYGYTF

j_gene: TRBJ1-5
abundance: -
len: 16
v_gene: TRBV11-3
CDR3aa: CASSLLVGVGDQPQHF

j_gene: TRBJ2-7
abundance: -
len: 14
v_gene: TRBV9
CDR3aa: CASSVGEGIYEQYF

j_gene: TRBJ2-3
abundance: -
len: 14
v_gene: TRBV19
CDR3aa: CASSPGDARDTQYF

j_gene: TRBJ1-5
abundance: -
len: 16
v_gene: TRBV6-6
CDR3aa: CASSLLRGGIYQPQHF